Below are 21 T cell receptor beta chains sequenced from a single sample in a study of siplizumab effects on memory and regulatory T cells. The protocol was immunoSEQ multiplex PCR, while the TCRdb copy is restricted to in-frame clones and leaves out a portion. The repertoire holds 75,000 to 100,000 clones, with roughly 94% as singletons. The sample was non-Treg CD4+ T cells sorted from blood. The receptors shown here come from a human donor in good health.

The V gene is TRBV7-9, the J gene TRBJ2-5, with unresolved D. There are 17 residues in the CDR3. Germline CDR1 and CDR2: SEHNR and FQNEAQ (reference sequence). Trimming took off 6 bases at V and 3 bases at J, with 23 bases between the two ends. In DNA form, the CDR3 reads TGTGCCAGCAGTCGCGATATGGGCGGCAGACCCGAAGAGACCCAGTACTTC. Residues: CASSRDMGGRPEETQYF.

The rearrangement links TRBV6-5 to TRBJ2-2; no clear D. Per germline, CDR1 MNHEY and CDR2 SVGAGI. V was pared by 0 bases and J by 6 bases, with 11 bases between. This CDR3 contains 15 residues. Here the CDR3 reads CASSYSYQLPGELFF. The DNA of the CDR3 is TGTGCCAGCAGTTACTCGTACCAGCTGCCCGGGGAGCTGTTTTTT.

This clone showed up just a few times. The V gene is TRBV29-1, the J gene TRBJ2-1; 9 nucleotides agree with TRBD2. Trimming cost V 4 bases and J 9 bases; bases outside gene matches: 4. Germline V lookup: CDR1 SQVTM, CDR2 ANQGSEA. This CDR3 has 12 amino acids. Written as DNA, the CDR3 is TGCAGCGTTGTCGGTAGCGGGAGTGAGCAGTTCTTC. Amino acids: CSVVGSGSEQFF.

V usage is TRBV27 and J usage is TRBJ2-1, with D perhaps assigned TRBD1 or TRBD2 (5 bases each). Trimming pared 3 bases from V and 10 bases from J, leaving 13 bases between. Germline V gene lookup returns CDR1 MNHEY and CDR2 SMNVEV (reference sequence). The CDR3 runs 13 residues. Here the CDR3 reads CASSFSGRGEQFF. The CDR3 DNA reads TGTGCCAGCAGTTTTTCGGGGCGCGGGGAGCAGTTCTTC.

The chain links TRBV19 to TRBJ2-2, with D possibly being TRBD2 (5 bases). The germline CDR1 and CDR2 sequences are LNHDA and SQIVND (reference sequence). The germline V and J ends were trimmed by 7 bases and 3 bases, with 12 bases remaining between them. This CDR3 contains 14 residues. CDR3 coding DNA: TGTGCCAGTACTCACTTGGACTACACCGGGGAGCTGTTTTTT. Translating gives CASTHLDYTGELFF.

This sequence joins TRBV19 and TRBJ1-1; 7 bases align to TRBD1. This CDR3 is 14 amino acids long. From germline, CDR1 is LNHDA and CDR2 SQIVND (reference sequence). The trim removed 7 bases at V and 1 base at J, leaving 6 bases unmatched. CDR3 sequence: CASTRDSSNTEAFF. In DNA, the CDR3 is TGTGCCAGTACCCGGGACAGCTCGAACACTGAAGCTTTCTTT.

The CDR3 spells CASSRTGGEAFF. CDR3 bases: TGTGCCAGCAGTCGAACAGGGGGAGAAGCTTTCTTT. The rearrangement uses TRBV6-5 and TRBJ1-1, with TRBD1 matching 8 bases. The ends lost 5 bases at V and 8 bases at J; junction bases unmatched: 4. Germline lookup yields CDR1 MNHEY and CDR2 SVGAGI. The length of the CDR3 is 12 residues.

The rearrangement links TRBV29-1 to TRBJ2-7; perhaps TRBD1 as D (5 bases). Germline CDR1 SQVTM, CDR2 ANQGSEA. V lost 1 base and J 2 bases, leaving 12 bases between the germline ends. The CDR3 length is 14 residues. CDR3 in amino acids: CSVEGTSRAYEQYF. The CDR3 DNA follows: TGCAGCGTTGAAGGGACATCCAGAGCCTACGAGCAGTACTTC.

The rearrangement uses TRBV11-2 and TRBJ1-4; D is perhaps TRBD1 (5 bases). The CDR3 loop spans 13 amino acids. CDR1 is SGHAT, CDR2 FQNNGV, per germline. Between the trimmed V and J ends, which lost 1 base and 6 bases, there was a span of 6 bases. The CDR3 sequence: CASSLGGDEKLFF. In DNA, the CDR3 is TGTGCCAGCAGCTTAGGAGGGGATGAAAAACTGTTTTTT. Variable domain in full (rest from reference TRBV11-2 and TRBJ1-4): EAGVAQSPRYKIIEKRQSVAFWCNPISGHATLYWYQQILGQGPKLLIQFQNNGVVDDSQLPKDRFSAERLKGVDSTLKIQPAKLEDSAVYLCASSLGGDEKLFFGSGTQLSVL.

Here the CDR3 reads CASRMGFTDTQYF. For the CDR3, the DNA is TGTGCCAGCAGAATGGGGTTTACAGATACGCAGTATTTT. V is TRBV5-4 and J is TRBJ2-3; D call uncertain. The CDR3 covers 13 residues. Trimming left V 5 bases short and J 3 bases short, with 10 bases between. CDR1 and CDR2 (germline): SGHNT, YYREEE (reference sequence).

The chain joins TRBV6-1 to TRBJ2-2, with D uncertain. V was clipped by 2 bases and J by 3 bases, with 7 bases between them. The CDR3 has 14 residues. CDR1 MNHNS and CDR2 SASEGT come from the germline V gene. The CDR3, as DNA: TGTGCCAGCAGTGAACTACCTCACACCGGGGAGCTGTTTTTT. This sequence encodes CASSELPHTGELFF.

The J gene is TRBJ1-1, the V gene TRBV7-3; TRBD1 is a possible D gene (5 bases). Between the trimmed V and J ends, which lost 5 bases and 1 base, there was a span of 14 bases. Germline CDR1 SGHTA, CDR2 FQGTGA. The CDR3 runs 15 residues. CDR3 in amino acids: CASSLYRDPNTEAFF. In nucleotides, the CDR3 is TGTGCCAGCAGCCTGTACCGGGACCCGAACACTGAAGCTTTCTTT.

The rearrangement uses TRBV5-4 and TRBJ2-3, with D hard to call. The CDR3 has 13 residues. Germline V lookup: CDR1 SGHNT, CDR2 YYREEE (reference sequence). V shed 5 bases and J shed 0 bases, with 7 bases lying between them. CDR3 bases: TGTGCCAGCAGGTTTTCGAGCACAGATACGCAGTATTTT. It yields the protein CASRFSSTDTQYF.

This clone came up once. This sequence joins TRBV5-1 and TRBJ2-5; 13 positions match TRBD2. The J call is in doubt because the DNA end fits TRBJ2-7 better. Germline CDR1 is SGHRS and CDR2 is YFSETQ. The CDR3 has 19 amino acids. The CDR3 sequence: CASSLGYILAGGNSYEQYF. The CDR3 DNA sequence: TGCGCCAGCAGCTTAGGTTATATACTAGCGGGAGGGAACTCATACGAGCAGTACTTC.

V and J are TRBV10-1 and TRBJ2-7, with D maybe TRBD2 (6 bases). The germline CDR1 and CDR2 sequences are WNHNN and SYGVQD (reference sequence). This CDR3 is built from 15 residues. The V end lost 0 bases, the J end lost 3 bases, and 12 bases lay between the germline ends. The CDR3 region is CASSESGGMIYEQYF. CDR3 coding DNA: TGCGCCAGCAGTGAGTCTGGGGGGATGATCTACGAGCAGTACTTC.

V and J are TRBV29-1 and TRBJ2-1; TRBD2 might be the D (7 bases). Germline loops: CDR1 SQVTM, CDR2 ANQGSEA. The V gene lost 7 bases and the J gene lost 8 bases, with 18 bases spanning the gap. The CDR3 sequence is 13 residues long. CDR3 loop: CSGGGGGYDEQFF. DNA for the CDR3: TGCAGCGGCGGAGGGGGGGGGTACGATGAGCAGTTCTTC.

This sequence joins TRBV28 and TRBJ2-3, with 9 bases identical to TRBD2. Unmatched junction bases numbered 11, after V lost 4 bases and J lost 6 bases. The CDR3 sequence is 16 residues long. Germline V gene sequence: CDR1 MDHEN, CDR2 SYDVKM. The CDR3 is CASSSMAGGPFDTQYF. The CDR3 DNA sequence: TGTGCCAGCAGTTCCATGGCGGGAGGGCCTTTTGATACGCAGTATTTT.

CDR3 amino acids: CASAAGVIGEQYF. Here the CDR3 DNA reads TGTGCCAGCGCAGCGGGAGTGATCGGGGAGCAGTACTTC. This chain links TRBV19 with TRBJ2-7, with 8 positions matching TRBD2. The CDR3 extends over 13 amino acids. The V segment lost 9 bases and the J segment 7 bases; nucleotides outside the gene matches: 11. Germline CDR1 and CDR2: LNHDA and SQIVND (reference sequence).

The chain combines TRBV7-9 with TRBJ1-5; 10 bases match TRBD1. CDR3 length: 18 residues. The J segment lost 4 bases and the V segment lost 5 bases, leaving 14 bases of the junction unmatched. Germline V lookup: CDR1 SEHNR, CDR2 FQNEAQ (reference sequence). The CDR3 DNA is TGTGCCAGCAGCCCCCAAGGGACAGGGGTAAGGTCAAATCAGCCCCAGCATTTT. Translated, it gives CASSPQGTGVRSNQPQHF. The full variable domain, with the rest looked up from reference TRBV7-9 and TRBJ1-5, is DTGVSQNPRHKITKRGQNVTFRCDPISEHNRLYWYRQTLGQGPEFLTYFQNEAQLEKSRLLSDRFSAERPKGSFSTLEIQRTEQGDSAMYLCASSPQGTGVRSNQPQHFGDGTRLSIL.

V is TRBV6-1 and J is TRBJ2-1; weak D call: TRBD2 (6 bases). V was pared by 1 base and J by 13 bases, with 14 bases between. Germline loops: CDR1 MNHNS, CDR2 SASEGT. There are 13 residues in the CDR3. This chain's CDR3 is CASSEGWGDFQFF. CDR3 nucleotides: TGTGCCAGCAGTGAAGGGTGGGGGGATTTCCAGTTCTTC.

V and J are TRBV5-4 and TRBJ1-6, with 8 bases matching TRBD1. CDR3 size: 15 residues. Germline loops: CDR1 SGHNT, CDR2 YYREEE (reference sequence). After removal of 0 bases from V and 9 bases from J, the junction contained 5 bases not matched to a gene. CDR3 loop: CASSLDRGIGSPLHF. Here the CDR3 DNA reads TGTGCCAGCAGCTTGGACAGGGGGATCGGTTCACCCCTCCACTTT. The variable domain in full, with the rest retrieved from reference TRBV5-4 and TRBJ1-6, is ETGVTQSPTHLIKTRGQQVTLRCSSQSGHNTVSWYQQALGQGPQFIFQYYREEENGRGNFPPRFSGLQFPNYSSELNVNALELDDSALYLCASSLDRGIGSPLHFGNGTRLTVT.